The source of this T cell receptor (beta chain) is a study of blood T cell repertoires in COVID-19. Study in general: Samples of COVID-19 (acute and convalescent) were obtained from the United States, Italy and Spain.

CDR3 size: 18 residues. With 5 bases clipped from V and 4 bases from J, the junction kept 12 bases outside the gene matches. CDR1 is SGHAT, CDR2 FQNNGV, per germline. The method was immunoSEQ multiplex PCR; TCRdb's version includes in-frame clones alone and lacks a portion of them. The sample yields hundreds of thousands of clones, approximately 90% seen once. The source material was PBMCs or T cells enriched from blood (not recorded which). V gene TRBV11-2 combines with J gene TRBJ2-5, with 14 nucleotides matching TRBD2. This receptor was identified in a man in his fifties who had been exposed to COVID-19. The CDR3 loop reads CASSLTSGRAGGLETQYF. In DNA, the CDR3 is TGTGCCAGCAGCCTGACTAGCGGGAGGGCCGGTGGTTTAGAGACCCAGTACTTC.